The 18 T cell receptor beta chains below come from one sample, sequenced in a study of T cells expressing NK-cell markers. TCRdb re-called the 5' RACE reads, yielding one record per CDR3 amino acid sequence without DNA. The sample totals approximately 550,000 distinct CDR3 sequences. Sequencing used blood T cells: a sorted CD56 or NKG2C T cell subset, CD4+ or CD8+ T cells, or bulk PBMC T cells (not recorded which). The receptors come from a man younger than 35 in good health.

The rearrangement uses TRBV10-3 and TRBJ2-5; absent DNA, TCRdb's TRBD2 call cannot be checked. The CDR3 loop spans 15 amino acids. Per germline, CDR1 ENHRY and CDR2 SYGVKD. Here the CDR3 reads CAISEAGGQQETQYF.

This CDR3 reads CSVIGQGGETQYF. V gene TRBV29-1 combines with J gene TRBJ2-5; with no DNA, the TCRdb D assignment of TRBD1 cannot be verified. The CDR3 extends over 13 amino acids. Germline values: CDR1 SQVTM, CDR2 ANQGSEA.

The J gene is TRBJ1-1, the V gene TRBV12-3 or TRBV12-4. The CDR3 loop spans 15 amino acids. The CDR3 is CASSRLVRGVPEAFF.

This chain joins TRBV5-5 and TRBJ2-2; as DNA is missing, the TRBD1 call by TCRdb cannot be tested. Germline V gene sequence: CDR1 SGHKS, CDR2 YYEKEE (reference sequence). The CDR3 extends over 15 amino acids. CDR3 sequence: CASSLGNRVVGELFF.

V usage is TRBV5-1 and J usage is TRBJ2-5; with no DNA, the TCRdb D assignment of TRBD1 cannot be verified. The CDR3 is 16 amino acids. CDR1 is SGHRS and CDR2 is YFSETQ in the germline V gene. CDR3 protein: CASSSRPGVEQETQYF.

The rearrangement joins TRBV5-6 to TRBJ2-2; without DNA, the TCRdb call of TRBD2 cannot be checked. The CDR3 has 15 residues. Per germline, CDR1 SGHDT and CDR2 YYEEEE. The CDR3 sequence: CASSPSGMFAGELFF.

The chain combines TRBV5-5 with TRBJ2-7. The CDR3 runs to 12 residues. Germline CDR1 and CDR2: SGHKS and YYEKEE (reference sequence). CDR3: CASSLSRDKQYF.

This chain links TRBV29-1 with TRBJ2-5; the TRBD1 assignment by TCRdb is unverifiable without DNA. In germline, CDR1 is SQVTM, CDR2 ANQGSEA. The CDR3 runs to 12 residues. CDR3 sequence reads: CSAQTGEETQYF.

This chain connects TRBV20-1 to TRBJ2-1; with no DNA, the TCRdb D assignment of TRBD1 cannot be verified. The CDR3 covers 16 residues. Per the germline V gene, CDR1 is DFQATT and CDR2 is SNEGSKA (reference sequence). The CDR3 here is CSARDRGGYTGNEQFF.

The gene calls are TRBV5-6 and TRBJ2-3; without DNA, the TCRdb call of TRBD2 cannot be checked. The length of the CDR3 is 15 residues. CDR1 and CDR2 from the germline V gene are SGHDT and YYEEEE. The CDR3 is CASSVLAGVTDTQYF.

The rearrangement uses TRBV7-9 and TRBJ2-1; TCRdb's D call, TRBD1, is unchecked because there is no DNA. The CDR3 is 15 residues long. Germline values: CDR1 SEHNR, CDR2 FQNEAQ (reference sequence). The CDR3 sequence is CASSRDPDRYNEQFF. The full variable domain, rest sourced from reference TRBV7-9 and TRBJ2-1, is DTGVSQNPRHKITKRGQNVTFRCDPISEHNRLYWYRQTLGQGPEFLTYFQNEAQLEKSRLLSDRFSAERPKGSFSTLEIQRTEQGDSAMYLCASSRDPDRYNEQFFGPGTRLTVL.

The CDR3 here is CASSFAGARVGGNTIYF. The rearrangement uses TRBV7-2 and TRBJ1-3; there is no DNA to check the TCRdb D call of TRBD1. CDR1 is SGHTA, CDR2 FQGNSA, per germline. CDR3 length: 17 residues.

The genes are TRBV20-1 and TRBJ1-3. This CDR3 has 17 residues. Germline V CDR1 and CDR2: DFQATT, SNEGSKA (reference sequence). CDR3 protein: CSARVPRRAFSGNTIYF.

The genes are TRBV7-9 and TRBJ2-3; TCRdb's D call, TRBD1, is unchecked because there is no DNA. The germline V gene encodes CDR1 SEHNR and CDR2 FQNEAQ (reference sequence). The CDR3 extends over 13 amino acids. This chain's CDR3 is CASSSPRTDTQYF.

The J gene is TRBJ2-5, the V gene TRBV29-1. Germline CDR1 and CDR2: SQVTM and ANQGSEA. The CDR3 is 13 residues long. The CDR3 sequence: CSVLRLLTETQYF.

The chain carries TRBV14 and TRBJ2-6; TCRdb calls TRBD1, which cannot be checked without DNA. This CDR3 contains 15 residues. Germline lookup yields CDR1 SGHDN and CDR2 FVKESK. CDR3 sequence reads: CASSQRGTGANVLTF.

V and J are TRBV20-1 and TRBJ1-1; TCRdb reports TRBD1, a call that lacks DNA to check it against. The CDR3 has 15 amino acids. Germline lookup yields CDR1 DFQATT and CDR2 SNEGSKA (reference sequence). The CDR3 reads CSASPIQGWDTEAFF.

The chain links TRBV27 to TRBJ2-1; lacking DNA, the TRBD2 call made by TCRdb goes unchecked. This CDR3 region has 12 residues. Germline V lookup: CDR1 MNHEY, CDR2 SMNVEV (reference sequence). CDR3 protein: CASSGSGDEQFF.